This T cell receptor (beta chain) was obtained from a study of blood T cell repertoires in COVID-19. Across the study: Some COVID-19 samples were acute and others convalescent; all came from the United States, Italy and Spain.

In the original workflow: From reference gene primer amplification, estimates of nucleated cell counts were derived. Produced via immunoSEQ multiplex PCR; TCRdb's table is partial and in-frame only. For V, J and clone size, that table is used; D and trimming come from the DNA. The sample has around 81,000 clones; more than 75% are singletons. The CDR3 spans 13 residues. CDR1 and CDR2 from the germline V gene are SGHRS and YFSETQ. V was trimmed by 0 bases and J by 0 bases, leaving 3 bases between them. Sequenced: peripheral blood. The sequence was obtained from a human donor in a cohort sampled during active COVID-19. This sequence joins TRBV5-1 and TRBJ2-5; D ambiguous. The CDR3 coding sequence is TGCGCCAGCAGCTTGGACAACCAAGAGACCCAGTACTTC. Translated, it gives CASSLDNQETQYF.